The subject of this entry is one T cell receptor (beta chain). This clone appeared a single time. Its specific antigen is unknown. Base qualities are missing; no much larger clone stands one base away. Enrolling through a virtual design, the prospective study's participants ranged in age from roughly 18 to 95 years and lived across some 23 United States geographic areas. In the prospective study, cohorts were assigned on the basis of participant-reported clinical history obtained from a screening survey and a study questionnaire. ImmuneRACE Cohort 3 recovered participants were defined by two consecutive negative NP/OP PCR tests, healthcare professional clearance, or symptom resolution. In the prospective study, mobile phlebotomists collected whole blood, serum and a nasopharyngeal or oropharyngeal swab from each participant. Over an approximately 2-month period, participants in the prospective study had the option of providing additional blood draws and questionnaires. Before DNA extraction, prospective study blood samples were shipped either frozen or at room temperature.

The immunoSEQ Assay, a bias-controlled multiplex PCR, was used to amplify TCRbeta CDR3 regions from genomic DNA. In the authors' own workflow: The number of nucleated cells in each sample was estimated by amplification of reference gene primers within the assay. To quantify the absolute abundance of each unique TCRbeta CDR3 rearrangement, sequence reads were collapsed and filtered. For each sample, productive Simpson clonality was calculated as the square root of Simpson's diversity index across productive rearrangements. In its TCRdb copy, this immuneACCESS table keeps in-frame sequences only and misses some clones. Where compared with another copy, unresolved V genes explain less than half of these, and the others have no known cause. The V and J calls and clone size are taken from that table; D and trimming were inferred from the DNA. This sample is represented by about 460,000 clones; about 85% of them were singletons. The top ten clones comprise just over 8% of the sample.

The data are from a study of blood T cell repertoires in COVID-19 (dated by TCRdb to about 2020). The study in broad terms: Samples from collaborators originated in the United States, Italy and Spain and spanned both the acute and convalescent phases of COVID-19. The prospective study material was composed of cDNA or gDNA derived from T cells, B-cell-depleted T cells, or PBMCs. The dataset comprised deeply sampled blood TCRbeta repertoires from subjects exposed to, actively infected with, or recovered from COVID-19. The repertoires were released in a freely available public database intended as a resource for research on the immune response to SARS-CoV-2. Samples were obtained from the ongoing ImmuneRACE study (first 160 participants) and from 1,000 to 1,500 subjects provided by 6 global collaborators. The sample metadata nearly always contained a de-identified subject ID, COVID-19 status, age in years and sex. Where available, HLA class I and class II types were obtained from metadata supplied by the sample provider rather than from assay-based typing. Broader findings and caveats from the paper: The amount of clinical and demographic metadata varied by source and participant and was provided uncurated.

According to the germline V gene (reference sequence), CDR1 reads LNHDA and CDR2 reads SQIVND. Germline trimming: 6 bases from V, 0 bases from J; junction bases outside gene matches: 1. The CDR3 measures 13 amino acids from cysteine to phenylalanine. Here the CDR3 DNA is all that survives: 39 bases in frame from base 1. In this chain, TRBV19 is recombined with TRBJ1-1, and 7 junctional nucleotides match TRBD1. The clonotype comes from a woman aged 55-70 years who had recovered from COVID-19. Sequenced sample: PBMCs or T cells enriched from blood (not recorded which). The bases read TGTGCCAGTAGCAGGGGGTTGAACACTGAAGCTTTCTTT. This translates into CASSRGLNTEAFF.